This T cell receptor beta chain was sequenced for a study of blood T cell repertoires in COVID-19. Looking at the study overall: Italy, Spain and the United States were the sources of the convalescent and acute COVID-19 samples.

Original methodology: Reference gene primers were amplified, and this amplification served to estimate nucleated cell counts. Libraries were prepared by immunoSEQ multiplex PCR; TCRdb keeps only in-frame clonotypes and omits some of them. V and J calls and clone size come straight from that table; D and trimming were deduced from the DNA. The table has almost 200,000 clones, 89% seen once. CDR3 length: 13 residues. Unmatched junction bases numbered 8, after V lost 2 bases and J lost 14 bases. Germline V lookup: CDR1 MNHNS, CDR2 SASEGT. The V and J genes are TRBV6-1 and TRBJ1-5; TRBD1 aligns across 8 bases. Sequenced input: PBMCs or T cells enriched from blood (not recorded which). The origin of this receptor is a woman in her late teens or twenties who had recovered from COVID-19. The CDR3 reads CASSERWQGAKHF. The CDR3 DNA follows: TGTGCCAGCAGTGAAAGATGGCAGGGGGCAAAGCATTTT.